This T cell receptor beta chain was documented in a study of CD8+ T cells in alopecia areata. As concerns this clone: The antigen is undetermined. This CDR3 is also generated by other DNA sequences in the sample.

Extracted RNA was reverse transcribed, and the resulting cDNA served as sequencing template. Assay used: immunoSEQ multiplex PCR; TCRdb lists only in-frame clones, some missing. This table has over 85,000 clones, approximately 70% appearing once. Broader study findings: The study found that many expanded lesional clones persisted in scalp and blood during tofacitinib.

Treatment given: oral pan-JAK inhibitor, 5-10 mg twice daily. Peripheral blood and lesional scalp punch biopsies were taken from alopecia areata patients. Here the sequenced sample was CD8+ T cells sorted from blood, taken at approximately week 42, from a patient treated with tofacitinib. This receptor was obtained from a human donor with alopecia areata.

CDR3 protein: CSARTYTEAFF. In nucleotides, the CDR3 is TGCAGTGCTAGAACCTACACTGAAGCTTTCTTT. The chain employs TRBV20-1 and TRBJ1-1; D remains ambiguous. CDR3 length: 11 residues. Germline V gene lookup returns CDR1 DFQATT and CDR2 SNEGSKA (reference sequence). V was shortened by 2 bases and J by 3 bases, with 4 bases between the two germline ends.